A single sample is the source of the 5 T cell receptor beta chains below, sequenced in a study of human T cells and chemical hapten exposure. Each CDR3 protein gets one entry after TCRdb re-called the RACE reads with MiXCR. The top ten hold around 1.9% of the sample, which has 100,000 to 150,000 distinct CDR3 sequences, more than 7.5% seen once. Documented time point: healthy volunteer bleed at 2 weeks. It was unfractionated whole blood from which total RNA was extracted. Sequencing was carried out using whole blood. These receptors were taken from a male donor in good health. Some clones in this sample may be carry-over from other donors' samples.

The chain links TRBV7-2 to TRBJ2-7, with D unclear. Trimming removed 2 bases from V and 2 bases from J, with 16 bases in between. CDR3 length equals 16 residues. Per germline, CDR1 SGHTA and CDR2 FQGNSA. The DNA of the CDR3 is TGTGCCAGCAGCTTACCTCCCCCCGGTATCCCCTACGAGCAGTACTTC. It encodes CASSLPPPGIPYEQYF.

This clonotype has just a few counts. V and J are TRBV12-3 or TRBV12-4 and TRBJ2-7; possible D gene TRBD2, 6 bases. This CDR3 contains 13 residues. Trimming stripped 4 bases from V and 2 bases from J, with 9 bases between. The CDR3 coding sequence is TGTGCCAGCAGTTCCTCGGGAGCCTACGAGCAGTACTTC. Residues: CASSSSGAYEQYF.

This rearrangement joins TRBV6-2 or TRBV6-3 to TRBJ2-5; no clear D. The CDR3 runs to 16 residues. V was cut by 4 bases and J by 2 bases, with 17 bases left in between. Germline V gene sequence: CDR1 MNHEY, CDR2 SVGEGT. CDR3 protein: CASSSPVGQSQETQYF. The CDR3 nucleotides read TGTGCCAGCAGTTCACCCGTCGGGCAGTCGCAAGAGACCCAGTACTTC.

In DNA, the CDR3 is TGTGCCAGCAGCGAGAGAGTCGGGACAGCAGGCATGAACACTGAAGCTTTCTTT. As protein: CASSERVGTAGMNTEAFF. The genes are TRBV9 and TRBJ1-1; 7 bases agree with TRBD1. Trimming took 3 bases from V and 0 from J; bases not matched to a gene: 14. The CDR3 is made up of 18 amino acids. CDR1 and CDR2 from the germline V gene are SGDLS and YYNGEE.

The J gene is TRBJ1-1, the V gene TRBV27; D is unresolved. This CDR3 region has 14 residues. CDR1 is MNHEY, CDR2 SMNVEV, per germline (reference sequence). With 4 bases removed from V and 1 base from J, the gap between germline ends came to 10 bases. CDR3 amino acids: CASSSWTPNTEAFF. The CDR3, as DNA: TGTGCCAGCAGTTCATGGACGCCGAACACTGAAGCTTTCTTT.